Listed below are T cell receptor beta chains from one sample, sequenced in a study of blood T cell repertoires in COVID-19. Libraries were prepared by immunoSEQ multiplex PCR; TCRdb keeps only in-frame clonotypes and omits some of them. The sample has under 400,000 clones, 70% to 90% seen once. The source material was peripheral blood. The receptors were sampled from a young woman with COVID-19, enrolled during active disease. The CDR3 runs from the conserved cysteine through the conserved F or W. The order of the fields is J gene, V gene, clone size, D gene, CDR3 DNA, CDR3 protein. The D gene is left open where the match is weak. Clone size appears in some rows only: once, few, many, or a class for an expanded clone.

j_call: TRBJ1-4; v_call: TRBV3-1/TRBV3-2; clone_size: NA; d_call: TRBD1; cdr3_nt: TGTGCCAGCAGCCAGGCCAGGGGGGCAACTAATGAAAAACTGTTTTTT; cdr3_aa: CASSQARGATNEKLFF
j_call: TRBJ1-2; v_call: TRBV7-2; clone_size: many; d_call: TRBD1; cdr3_nt: TGTGCCAGCAGCTCTGACAGGGGGTATAACTATGGCTACACCTTC; cdr3_aa: CASSSDRGYNYGYTF
j_call: TRBJ1-1; v_call: TRBV6-1; clone_size: NA; d_call: NA; cdr3_nt: TGTGCCAGCAGTGATGTTGGCAGGGCGAACACTGAAGCTTTCTTT; cdr3_aa: CASSDVGRANTEAFF
j_call: TRBJ1-2; v_call: TRBV6-5; clone_size: NA; d_call: NA; cdr3_nt: TGTGCCAGCAGTTCCCCCCGGGAGGGAGGTGGCTACACCTTC; cdr3_aa: CASSSPREGGGYTF
j_call: TRBJ1-5; v_call: TRBV7-2; clone_size: NA; d_call: NA; cdr3_nt: TGTGCCAGCAGCTTTACAGGTAGCAATCAGCCCCAGCATTTT; cdr3_aa: CASSFTGSNQPQHF
j_call: TRBJ2-5; v_call: TRBV5-1; clone_size: NA; d_call: NA; cdr3_nt: TGCGCCAGCAGCTTTCTCGAGACCCAGTACTTC; cdr3_aa: CASSFLETQYF
j_call: TRBJ1-2; v_call: TRBV19; clone_size: NA; d_call: TRBD1; cdr3_nt: TGTGCCAGTAACCCTGGGACAGCCAATTACTATGGCTACACCTTC; cdr3_aa: CASNPGTANYYGYTF
j_call: TRBJ1-2; v_call: TRBV6-1; clone_size: NA; d_call: NA; cdr3_nt: TGTGCCAGCAGTGAACAGGGCCTCTATGGCTACACCTTC; cdr3_aa: CASSEQGLYGYTF
j_call: TRBJ1-3; v_call: TRBV9; clone_size: NA; d_call: NA; cdr3_nt: TGTGCCAGCAGCGTAGGCGGGGATCCGGGAAACACCATATATTTT; cdr3_aa: CASSVGGDPGNTIYF
j_call: TRBJ1-1; v_call: TRBV7-3; clone_size: NA; d_call: NA; cdr3_nt: TGTGCCAGCAGCGTGACAGCGAACACTGAAGCTTTCTTT; cdr3_aa: CASSVTANTEAFF
j_call: TRBJ1-2; v_call: TRBV9; clone_size: NA; d_call: TRBD1; cdr3_nt: TGTGCCAGCAGCGTAGGTTCTCGGACAGGGGGCTACACCTTC; cdr3_aa: CASSVGSRTGGYTF
j_call: TRBJ1-5; v_call: TRBV2; clone_size: NA; d_call: NA; cdr3_nt: TGTGCCAGCAGTGAGGTTGGGGGCACCAATCAGCCCCAGCATTTT; cdr3_aa: CASSEVGGTNQPQHF
j_call: TRBJ2-1; v_call: TRBV7-6; clone_size: NA; d_call: NA; cdr3_nt: TGTGCCAGCAGCTTACAGCCACCATCCGGGAGCTACAATGAGCAGTTCTTC; cdr3_aa: CASSLQPPSGSYNEQFF
j_call: TRBJ1-2; v_call: TRBV30; clone_size: NA; d_call: TRBD1; cdr3_nt: TGTGCCTGGAGTGGCGAGACAGGGGACCTTAACTATGGCTACACCTTC; cdr3_aa: CAWSGETGDLNYGYTF
j_call: TRBJ2-1; v_call: TRBV4-1; clone_size: once; d_call: TRBD2; cdr3_nt: TGCGCCAGCAGCGGGCGGGGGAATGAGCAGTTCTTC; cdr3_aa: CASSGRGNEQFF
j_call: TRBJ1-1; v_call: TRBV4-1; clone_size: NA; d_call: NA; cdr3_nt: TGCGCCAGCAGCCAAGAGGCAGGGGACACTGAAGCTTTCTTT; cdr3_aa: CASSQEAGDTEAFF
j_call: TRBJ1-5; v_call: TRBV18; clone_size: NA; d_call: TRBD1; cdr3_nt: TGTGCCAGCTCGGAGGGACAGGGGGGCAATCAGCCCCAGCATTTT; cdr3_aa: CASSEGQGGNQPQHF
j_call: TRBJ2-5; v_call: TRBV10-3; clone_size: NA; d_call: NA; cdr3_nt: TGTGCCATCAGTGACCCCGGGCGGGGCCAAGAGACCCAGTACTTC; cdr3_aa: CAISDPGRGQETQYF
j_call: TRBJ2-2; v_call: TRBV3-1/TRBV3-2; clone_size: NA; d_call: TRBD2; cdr3_nt: TGTGCCAGCAGACTCGGGGGGGCCACCGGGGAGCTGTTTTTT; cdr3_aa: CASRLGGATGELFF
j_call: TRBJ1-2; v_call: TRBV28; clone_size: NA; d_call: TRBD1; cdr3_nt: TGTGCCAGCAGTGGGACAGGGGGCGGCCCCTATGGCTACACCTTC; cdr3_aa: CASSGTGGGPYGYTF
j_call: TRBJ2-3; v_call: TRBV5-1; clone_size: once; d_call: TRBD1; cdr3_nt: TGCGCCAGCAGCGAGGGGGCTAGCACAGATACGCAGTATTTT; cdr3_aa: CASSEGASTDTQYF
j_call: TRBJ1-2; v_call: TRBV27; clone_size: NA; d_call: TRBD1; cdr3_nt: TGTGCCAGCGGGACAGCCCATTTCGGCTACACCTTC; cdr3_aa: CASGTAHFGYTF
j_call: TRBJ2-4; v_call: TRBV6-5; clone_size: NA; d_call: NA; cdr3_nt: TGTGCCAGCAGTTTAAACGGGAACATTCAGTACTTC; cdr3_aa: CASSLNGNIQYF
j_call: TRBJ2-1; v_call: TRBV27; clone_size: NA; d_call: NA; cdr3_nt: TGTGCCAGCAGTTTTAACGGGGAGTACAATGAGCAGTTCTTC; cdr3_aa: CASSFNGEYNEQFF